This entry lists 25 T cell receptor beta chains sequenced from one sample in a study of cytomegalovirus exposure and HLA in healthy donors. PCR was performed using 60 Vbeta and 13 Jbeta primers. The assay was immunoSEQ multiplex PCR, and TCRdb's table has in-frame clones only and misses some. The sample has about 110,000 clones, around 80% seen once. Sequences were obtained from PBMCs. The receptors here all came from a man aged 40-49 years in good health and CMV-seronegative.

This clone was counted a few times. Other DNA sequences within the sample encode an identical CDR3. The chain is built from TRBV7-6 and TRBJ1-5, with 7 positions matching TRBD1. CDR3 length equals 15 residues. Trimming at V came to 2 bases and at J to 6 bases, leaving 7 bases not matched to a gene. The germline V gene has CDR1 SGHVS and CDR2 FNYEAQ. The CDR3 region is CASSLRQGRGQPQHF. In DNA, the CDR3 is TGTGCCAGCAGCTTACGACAGGGTCGCGGTCAGCCCCAGCATTTT.

This clone has only one observation. The chain combines TRBV6-5 with TRBJ2-1, with 7 bases aligning to TRBD1. Losses at the gene ends were 4 bases for V and 9 bases for J; bases not matched to a gene: 12. Germline V CDR1 and CDR2: MNHEY, SVGAGI. The CDR3 consists of 15 residues. The CDR3 sequence: CASSLAPGGRGEQFF. As DNA, the CDR3 is TGTGCCAGCAGTTTAGCGCCAGGGGGAAGGGGTGAGCAGTTCTTC.

This clone showed up just once. The J gene is TRBJ1-3, the V gene TRBV27, with D perhaps TRBD1 (6 bases). This CDR3 region has 14 residues. Germline V gene data show CDR1 as MNHEY and CDR2 as SMNVEV (reference sequence). Trimming shortened V by 5 bases and J by 4 bases, and 12 bases separated the two germline ends. Here the CDR3 reads CASSLRTAGNTIYF. The CDR3 nucleotides are TGTGCCAGCAGTCTCCGGACAGCCGGAAACACCATATATTTT.

This chain connects TRBV5-3 to TRBJ1-6; 8 bases line up with TRBD1. TRBV5-3 carries the ORF label, with uncertain function. J was trimmed by 0 bases and V by 4 bases; bases with no gene match: 18. The CDR3 is 21 residues long. CDR3 loop: CARSPRPGQGYESSYNSPLHF. CDR3 bases: TGTGCCAGAAGCCCTCGGCCAGGACAGGGATACGAGAGCTCCTATAATTCACCCCTCCACTTT.

The chain recombines TRBV2 with TRBJ2-1; 7 positions agree with TRBD1. The CDR3 is 13 residues long. CDR1 and CDR2 from the germline V gene are SNHLY and FYNNEI. J gave up 16 bases and V 6 bases, and 15 bases lay outside the gene matches. This CDR3 is CASSLYVTTGLFF. The CDR3 bases are TGTGCCAGCAGCCTCTACGTAACGACAGGGCTCTTCTTC. The full variable domain, in which reference TRBV2 and TRBJ2-1 provide the parts outside the CDR3, is EPEVTQTPSHQVTQMGQEVILRCVPISNHLYFYWYRQILGQKVEFLVSFYNNEISEKSEIFDDQFSVERPDGSNFTLKIRSTKLEDSAMYFCASSLYVTTGLFFGPGTRLTVL.

This clone came up a few times. This sequence joins TRBV4-1 and TRBJ1-1; D is possibly TRBD1 (6 bases). CDR1 MGHRA and CDR2 YSYEKL come from the germline V gene. The CDR3 loop spans 15 amino acids. The V end was cut by 3 bases, the J end by 4 bases, with 15 bases between. The CDR3 sequence is CASSHANTRGTEAFF. The CDR3 DNA is TGCGCCAGCAGCCACGCGAATACCAGGGGCACTGAAGCTTTCTTT.

The chain combines TRBV2 with TRBJ1-1; D gene unclear. Trimming removed 10 bases at V and 0 bases at J, with 12 bases between. The CDR3 has 13 amino acids. CDR1 and CDR2 (germline): SNHLY, FYNNEI. The CDR3 loop reads CANQRVMNTEAFF. CDR3 in DNA: TGTGCCAACCAACGCGTAATGAACACTGAAGCTTTCTTT.

This clone was found a few times. The CDR3 sequence is CATSTGFNQPQHF. The CDR3 region has the DNA TGTGCCACCTCTACAGGGTTCAATCAGCCCCAGCATTTT. The rearrangement joins TRBV10-3 to TRBJ1-5, with TRBD1 as a possible D gene (6 bases). V dropped 10 bases and J dropped 3 bases, with 13 bases sitting between them. The CDR3 has 13 amino acids. The germline gives CDR1 ENHRY, CDR2 SYGVKD.

This clone was recorded once. V usage is TRBV27 and J usage is TRBJ1-3; 8 bases are a match to TRBD1. Germline V gene sequence: CDR1 MNHEY, CDR2 SMNVEV (reference sequence). The CDR3 consists of 14 residues. V lost 6 bases, J lost 3 bases, and 4 bases stayed unmatched. The CDR3 here is CASRPTGVGNTIYF. DNA for the CDR3: TGTGCCAGCAGACCGACAGGGGTTGGAAACACCATATATTTT.

This chain links TRBV4-2 with TRBJ1-4; tentatively, D is TRBD1 (5 bases). Trimming pared 0 bases from V and 5 bases from J, leaving 25 bases between. Germline V gene sequence: CDR1 LGHNA, CDR2 YNFKEQ. This CDR3 has 20 residues. The CDR3 here is CASSQEPGGVLFVGNEKLFF. As DNA, the CDR3 is TGTGCCAGCAGCCAAGAGCCCGGGGGGGTTCTATTCGTGGGCAATGAAAAACTGTTTTTT.

The chain recombines TRBV9 with TRBJ2-7, with 8 bases lining up with TRBD1. The V segment lost 0 bases and the J segment 5 bases; nucleotides outside the gene matches: 7. The germline gives CDR1 SGDLS, CDR2 YYNGEE. The CDR3 covers 15 residues. CDR3 loop: CASSVVGQGWHEQYF. The CDR3 coding sequence is TGTGCCAGCAGCGTAGTTGGACAGGGTTGGCACGAGCAGTACTTC.

The chain is built from TRBV19 and TRBJ2-3, with 7 bases matching TRBD1. The CDR3 extends over 15 amino acids. The junction had 3 bases not matched to a gene; V was cut back by 2 bases and J by 1 base. Per the germline V gene, CDR1 is LNHDA and CDR2 is SQIVND (reference sequence). The CDR3 protein is CASSIKGAGTDTQYF. In nucleotides, the CDR3 is TGTGCCAGTAGTATAAAGGGGGCGGGCACAGATACGCAGTATTTT.

This chain links TRBV2 with TRBJ2-2, with 7 bases lining up with TRBD2. Unmatched junction bases numbered 5, after V lost 7 bases and J lost 0 bases. The germline V gene encodes CDR1 SNHLY and CDR2 FYNNEI. This CDR3 is 15 amino acids long. CDR3 region: CASKRAGANTGELFF. In DNA, the CDR3 is TGTGCCAGCAAGAGGGCGGGGGCGAACACCGGGGAGCTGTTTTTT.

The rearrangement joins TRBV6-5 to TRBJ1-6, with TRBD1 as a possible D gene (5 bases). With 6 bases removed from V and 7 bases from J, the gap between germline ends came to 16 bases. This CDR3 has 15 amino acids. The germline gives CDR1 MNHEY, CDR2 SVGAGI. The CDR3 nucleotides read TGTGCCAGCAGCCAGACCGGGGGGACCAATTCACCCCTCCACTTT. Protein sequence: CASSQTGGTNSPLHF.

The V call is TRBV5-1, the J call TRBJ2-2, with 8 bases fitting TRBD1. Trimming removed 5 bases from V and 5 bases from J; junction bases left unmatched: 5. CDR3 size: 14 residues. Looked up from germline, CDR1 is SGHRS and CDR2 is YFSETQ. The CDR3 region is CASRGTGGTGELFF. The CDR3 bases are TGCGCCAGCAGGGGGACAGGCGGTACCGGGGAGCTGTTTTTT.

The chain employs TRBV11-1 and TRBJ2-7; 9 bases map to TRBD2. The CDR3 is 14 residues long. Looked up from germline, CDR1 is SGHAT and CDR2 is FQDESV (reference sequence). J lost 5 bases, V lost 3 bases, and 5 bases had no gene match. DNA for the CDR3: TGTGCCAGCAGCTTGGCTAGCGGGGTTCACGAGCAGTACTTC. Its translation: CASSLASGVHEQYF.

This chain connects TRBV12-5 to TRBJ1-1, with 7 bases lining up with TRBD1. The trim removed 2 bases at V and 4 bases at J, leaving 4 bases unmatched. The CDR3 runs to 14 residues. Germline loops: CDR1 LGHNT, CDR2 FRNRAP. The CDR3 reads CASGLNPGGTEAFF. The DNA for the CDR3 is TGTGCTAGTGGTTTGAACCCAGGGGGCACTGAAGCTTTCTTT.

This chain links TRBV2 with TRBJ1-5; D perhaps matches TRBD1 (5 bases). Per the germline V gene, CDR1 is SNHLY and CDR2 is FYNNEI. Trimming took off 8 bases at V and 2 bases at J, with 13 bases between the two ends. This CDR3 is built from 14 residues. The CDR3 coding sequence is TGTGCCAGCGGTTCAAGGGGCGGCAATCAGCCCCAGCATTTT. Its protein product is CASGSRGGNQPQHF.

The genes are TRBV6-5 and TRBJ1-4; D unresolved. With 6 bases removed from V and 2 bases from J, the gap between germline ends came to 7 bases. Germline V gene sequence: CDR1 MNHEY, CDR2 SVGAGI. There are 13 residues in the CDR3. The CDR3 here is CASRPNTNEKLFF. The CDR3, as DNA: TGTGCCAGCAGGCCTAACACTAATGAAAAACTGTTTTTT.

This clone has a single count. The chain combines TRBV5-1 with TRBJ2-5, with 8 bases that match TRBD2. CDR1 SGHRS and CDR2 YFSETQ come from the germline V gene. The CDR3 extends over 14 amino acids. Germline trimming cut 5 bases from V and 7 bases from J; bases unmatched to any gene: 10. DNA for the CDR3: TGCGCCAGCAGGCCGGGTAGCGGGGAAGTGACCCAGTACTTC. Residues: CASRPGSGEVTQYF.

This clone was counted a single time. In DNA, the CDR3 is TGCGCCAGCAGCTTGGTTGCGGGGGTAAACACAGATACGCAGTATTTT. Its translation is CASSLVAGVNTDTQYF. V is TRBV5-1 and J is TRBJ2-3; 7 positions match TRBD2. Germline values: CDR1 SGHRS, CDR2 YFSETQ. The CDR3 sequence is 16 residues long. V was pared by 0 bases and J by 2 bases, with 6 bases of the junction left unmatched. Drawing the rest from reference TRBV5-1 and TRBJ2-3, the complete variable domain is KAGVTQTPRYLIKTRGQQVTLSCSPISGHRSVSWYQQTPGQGLQFLFEYFSETQRNKGNFPGRFSGRQFSNSRSEMNVSTLELGDSALYLCASSLVAGVNTDTQYFGPGTRLTVL.

This clone was seen a few times. V and J are TRBV6-1 and TRBJ2-2; TRBD2 matches at 9 bases. Germline V gives CDR1 MNHNS, CDR2 SASEGT. The CDR3 extends over 15 amino acids. V was clipped by 2 bases and J by 6 bases; unmatched bases: 4. The CDR3 sequence: CASSELASGAGELFF. As DNA, the CDR3 is TGTGCCAGCAGTGAACTGGCTAGCGGGGCCGGGGAGCTGTTTTTT.

This clone has just a few counts. The DNA for the CDR3 is TGTGCCAGCAGCTTAGCGGGGCAGACAACCTACGAGCAGTACTTC. Translation gives CASSLAGQTTYEQYF. The V gene is TRBV7-2, the J gene TRBJ2-7; D is perhaps TRBD1 (5 bases). Germline V CDR1 and CDR2: SGHTA, FQGNSA. This CDR3 region has 15 residues. The V end lost 0 bases, the J end lost 2 bases, and 11 bases lay between the germline ends. Using reference TRBV7-2 and TRBJ2-7 for the parts outside the CDR3, the full variable domain is GAGVSQSPSNKVTEKGKDVELRCDPISGHTALYWYRQSLGQGLEFLIYFQGNSAPDKSGLPSDRFSAERTGGSVSTLTIQRTQQEDSAVYLCASSLAGQTTYEQYFGPGTRLTVT.

This clone was counted between two and nine times. This chain joins TRBV19 and TRBJ1-4; TRBD1 agrees at 7 bases. Germline-derived CDR1 and CDR2 are LNHDA and SQIVND (reference sequence). The V segment lost 3 bases and the J segment 8 bases; nucleotides outside the gene matches: 6. The length of the CDR3 is 14 residues. The CDR3 spells CASSMRQGGEKLFF. As DNA, the CDR3 is TGTGCCAGTAGTATGCGACAGGGAGGAGAAAAACTGTTTTTT. Variable domain in full (rest from reference TRBV19 and TRBJ1-4): DGGITQSPKYLFRKEGQNVTLSCEQNLNHDAMYWYRQDPGQGLRLIYYSQIVNDFQKGDIAEGYSVSREKKESFPLTVTSAQKNPTAFYLCASSMRQGGEKLFFGSGTQLSVL.

This clone was recorded once. The V gene is TRBV5-6, the J gene TRBJ2-7, with D unresolved. With 2 bases removed from V and 0 bases from J, the gap between germline ends came to 3 bases. Germline V gene lookup returns CDR1 SGHDT and CDR2 YYEEEE. CDR3 length equals 12 residues. CDR3 nucleotides: TGTGCCAGCAGCTTCGTCTCCTACGAGCAGTACTTC. It codes for CASSFVSYEQYF.